This record concerns one TCR beta chain sequence. Its antigen is undetermined. In preparing the TRB cDNA libraries, 5' RACE with UMI labels was used. TCRdb re-called the 5' RACE reads and gives one entry per CDR3 protein, without DNA. Its clone listing holds more than 40,000 distinct CDR3 sequences. This sample is part of a study of CXCR3-negative and CXCR3-positive naive CD8 T cells. General observations from the study: Sequencing showed both naive subsets with comparably high diversity, and memory CD8+ cells much lower.

The CDR3 has 16 amino acids. The TCR was taken from a human donor in good health. Some clones in this sample may be carry-over from other donors' samples. The J gene is TRBJ1-2, the V gene TRBV12-3 or TRBV12-4. Sequenced material: naive CXCR3- CD8+ T cells from blood. Subset described: CD45RO-CCR7+CD27+CD95- naive CD8+ T cells lacking CXCR3 (TNR3-). CDR3 region: CASSFAPSVANYGYTF.